What follows are 21 T cell receptor beta chains derived from one specimen sequenced in a study of identical twins' blood T cells. A single record per CDR3 protein comes from TCRdb applying MiXCR to the 5' RACE reads. There are 350,000 to 400,000 distinct CDR3 sequences in the sample; approximately 30% occur only once, and roughly 6.1% lies in the top ten. Sequencing was carried out using PBMCs. These receptors all stem from a woman aged 18-49 years in good health.

J is TRBJ2-2 and V is TRBV7-2, with D hard to call. Germline CDR1 reads SGHTA; CDR2 reads FQGNSA. V lost 8 bases, J lost 1 base, and 11 bases lay in between. The CDR3 runs to 14 residues. Here the CDR3 reads CASRLAKNTGELFF. The CDR3 region has the DNA TGTGCCAGCCGCCTTGCAAAGAACACCGGGGAGCTGTTTTTT.

CDR3 loop: CASSLWTGQETGELFF. The CDR3 coding sequence is TGTGCCAGCAGCTTATGGACAGGACAGGAAACCGGGGAGCTGTTTTTT. The chain couples TRBV7-9 to TRBJ2-2, with TRBD1 matching 7 bases. Unmatched junction bases numbered 8, after V lost 2 bases and J lost 5 bases. The germline gives CDR1 SEHNR, CDR2 FQNEAQ (reference sequence). The length of the CDR3 is 16 residues. The whole variable domain, remainder taken from reference TRBV7-9 and TRBJ2-2, is DTGVSQNPRHKITKRGQNVTFRCDPISEHNRLYWYRQTLGQGPEFLTYFQNEAQLEKSRLLSDRFSAERPKGSFSTLEIQRTEQGDSAMYLCASSLWTGQETGELFFGEGSRLTVL.

A word on this clonotype: Just one base apart from a much larger clone, this may be a read error. The chain uses TRBV19 and TRBJ2-1; TRBD1 is a possible D gene (6 bases). The CDR3 extends over 13 amino acids. In germline, CDR1 is LNHDA, CDR2 SQIVND (reference sequence). CDR3 DNA: TGTGCCAGTAGTATCGCACGGGACAATGAGCTGTTCTTC. This sequence encodes CASSIARDNELFF.

The chain recombines TRBV5-1 with TRBJ1-5; D is uncertain. Per the germline V gene, CDR1 is SGHRS and CDR2 is YFSETQ. The CDR3 is 13 residues long. Trimming removed 4 bases at V and 5 bases at J, with 10 bases between. The CDR3 DNA follows: TGCGCCAGCAGCGTGGGCCCTGATCAGCCCCAGCATTTT. This sequence encodes CASSVGPDQPQHF.

The rearrangement uses TRBV6-5 and TRBJ1-2, with D perhaps TRBD1 (6 bases). This CDR3 spans 12 amino acids. CDR1 and CDR2 (germline): MNHEY, SVGAGI. V was shortened by 6 bases and J by 3 bases, with 8 bases between the two germline ends. In nucleotides, the CDR3 is TGTGCCAGCAGCGGGACACACTATGGCTACACCTTC. It encodes CASSGTHYGYTF.

This clonotype was recorded many times. The CDR3 DNA reads as TGTGCCAGCAAGAAAACTAGCGGGGGGCTGGGGGAGCAGTTCTTC. Protein: CASKKTSGGLGEQFF. The rearrangement uses TRBV2 and TRBJ2-1; 12 positions agree with TRBD2. V gave up 7 bases and J gave up 10 bases; unmatched junction bases: 11. Germline V lookup: CDR1 SNHLY, CDR2 FYNNEI. The CDR3 is made up of 15 amino acids.

This clonotype has a handful of counts. This chain connects TRBV5-1 to TRBJ1-6, with D tentatively TRBD1 (5 bases). V was cut by 5 bases and J by 5 bases, with 17 bases left in between. Germline values: CDR1 SGHRS, CDR2 YFSETQ. This CDR3 spans 16 amino acids. DNA of the CDR3: TGCGCCAGCAGGAGGACGGGATTACAGGATAATTCACCCCTCCACTTT. This translates into CASRRTGLQDNSPLHF.

This clonotype was counted between two and nine times. The genes are TRBV20-1 and TRBJ1-5; a weak D match, TRBD1 (6 bases). Trimming took off 4 bases at V and 3 bases at J, with 13 bases between the two ends. This CDR3 is 14 amino acids long. CDR1 and CDR2 (germline): DFQATT, SNEGSKA (reference sequence). The chain's CDR3 is CSATVGHSNQPQHF. For the CDR3, the DNA is TGCAGTGCTACGGTGGGACATTCCAATCAGCCCCAGCATTTT.

The chain carries TRBV12-5 and TRBJ1-2, with D possibly TRBD1 on 5 matching bases. Germline CDR1 LGHNT, CDR2 FRNRAP. CDR3 length: 13 residues. V gave up 3 bases and J gave up 6 bases, with 11 bases separating them. This chain's CDR3 is CASGFTGADGYTF. The CDR3 DNA sequence: TGTGCTAGTGGTTTCACTGGGGCGGATGGCTACACCTTC.

The CDR3 sequence is CASSFAGTDRGYGYTF. The CDR3 nucleotides read TGTGCCAGCAGCTTCGCTGGTACGGACAGGGGCTATGGCTACACCTTC. V is TRBV5-8 and J is TRBJ1-2; 9 bases align to TRBD1. V was clipped by 2 bases and J by 4 bases; unmatched bases: 9. Germline lookup yields CDR1 SGHTS and CDR2 YDEGEE. The CDR3 consists of 16 residues. Full variable domain (outside the CDR3, taken from reference TRBV5-8 and TRBJ1-2): EAGVTQSPTHLIKTRGQQATLRCSPISGHTSVYWYQQALGLGLQFLLWYDEGEERNRGNFPPRFSGRQFPNYSSELNVNALELEDSALYLCASSFAGTDRGYGYTFGSGTRLTVV.

For the CDR3, the DNA is TGCGCCAGCAGCTCCCACCGGGACACCTATGGCTACACCTTC. Translating it yields CASSSHRDTYGYTF. The chain combines TRBV5-1 with TRBJ1-2; D is possibly TRBD1 (6 bases). The germline V and J ends were trimmed by 3 bases and 4 bases, with 13 bases remaining between them. Germline V CDR1 and CDR2: SGHRS, YFSETQ. This CDR3 contains 14 residues.

This clonotype has more than one count but fewer than ten. The chain uses TRBV20-1 and TRBJ1-5; the D gene is possibly TRBD1 (5 bases). Germline V gives CDR1 DFQATT, CDR2 SNEGSKA (reference sequence). The CDR3 consists of 14 residues. Trimming stripped 1 base from V and 6 bases from J, with 13 bases between. CDR3 nucleotides: TGCAGTGCTAGAGGACCAGCCCAGGGTCAGCCCCAGCATTTT. This codes for CSARGPAQGQPQHF.

The chain is built from TRBV20-1 and TRBJ1-5; the D is unclear. The length of the CDR3 is 12 residues. The germline V gene encodes CDR1 DFQATT and CDR2 SNEGSKA (reference sequence). Trimming removed 6 bases from V and 2 bases from J, with 8 bases in between. DNA of the CDR3: TGCAGTGCCGCAAGAGGCAATCAGCCCCAGCATTTT. Amino acid sequence: CSAARGNQPQHF.

The chain is built from TRBV4-1 and TRBJ1-4, with a possible D match to TRBD1 (5 bases). This CDR3 contains 17 residues. V lost 2 bases and J lost 0, with 13 bases in between. CDR1 MGHRA and CDR2 YSYEKL come from the germline V gene. This chain's CDR3 is CASSQQGLTATNEKLFF. CDR3 in DNA: TGCGCCAGCAGCCAACAGGGACTTACTGCAACTAATGAAAAACTGTTTTTT.

In regard to this clonotype: An end of the junction differs from the germline gene, which may be a read error. V and J are TRBV11-2 and TRBJ1-1; 10 bases match TRBD1. The CDR3 extends over 13 amino acids. Germline CDR1 is SGHAT and CDR2 is FQNNGV. Here the CDR3 DNA reads TGCGCCAGCAGCTTGGGACAGGGGATTGAAGCTTTCTTT. It codes for CASSLGQGIEAFF.

A note on this clonotype: A much larger clone lies one base from this, so it may be a read error. This chain uses TRBV5-4 with TRBJ1-2; 8 bases are a match to TRBD1. Germline V CDR1 and CDR2: SGHNT, YYREEE (reference sequence). There are 16 residues in the CDR3. CDR3 in amino acids: CANSFRRQGRHYGYTF. The DNA for the CDR3 is TGTGCCAACAGCTTCCGAAGACAGGGGAGACACTATGGCTACACCTTC.

V gene TRBV6-2 or TRBV6-3 combines with J gene TRBJ1-6; a weak D match, TRBD1 (5 bases). Germline assignment: CDR1 MNHEY and CDR2 SVGEGT. The CDR3 has 14 amino acids. V was trimmed by 4 bases and J by 8 bases, leaving 12 bases between them. DNA of the CDR3: TGTGCCAGCAGTTCGGGACGGACTCATTCACCCCTCCACTTT. Protein product: CASSSGRTHSPLHF.

The table lists this clonotype with a few counts. The J gene is TRBJ2-1, the V gene TRBV29-1; D is perhaps TRBD1 (6 bases). CDR1 and CDR2 from the germline V gene are SQVTM and ANQGSEA. CDR3 length: 12 amino acids. V lost 6 bases, J lost 7 bases, and 13 bases lay in between. The CDR3, as DNA: TGCAGCGTACAACAGGGTGTAAATGAGCAGTTCTTC. Amino acid sequence: CSVQQGVNEQFF.

Of note for this clonotype: One junction end disagrees with the germline gene, perhaps due to a read error. This sequence joins TRBV4-3 and TRBJ2-1; D not certain. This CDR3 is 13 amino acids long. In germline, CDR1 is LGHNA, CDR2 YSLEER. The CDR3: CAGSQVGVDEQFF. The CDR3 DNA reads TGCGCCGGCAGCCAAGTTGGGGTGGATGAGCAGTTCTTC.

This clonotype was observed a few times. The CDR3 DNA follows: TGCGCCAGCAGCTTGGGGCAGGGGGCATCAGATACGCAGTATTTT. Amino acid sequence: CASSLGQGASDTQYF. V is TRBV5-1 and J is TRBJ2-3; TRBD1 matches at 8 bases. The CDR3 runs to 15 residues. Germline CDR1 reads SGHRS; CDR2 reads YFSETQ. J lost 4 bases, V lost 0 bases, and 4 bases had no gene match. The variable domain in full, with the rest retrieved from reference TRBV5-1 and TRBJ2-3, is KAGVTQTPRYLIKTRGQQVTLSCSPISGHRSVSWYQQTPGQGLQFLFEYFSETQRNKGNFPGRFSGRQFSNSRSEMNVSTLELGDSALYLCASSLGQGASDTQYFGPGTRLTVL.

This clonotype was counted many times. The rearrangement links TRBV6-5 to TRBJ1-1; no reliable D call. The germline gives CDR1 MNHEY, CDR2 SVGAGI. The V and J ends lost 2 bases and 0 bases respectively, with 10 bases between them. The CDR3 totals 15 residues. The DNA for the CDR3 is TGTGCCAGCAGTTACGGCGGACTTTTGAACACTGAAGCTTTCTTT. Its protein is CASSYGGLLNTEAFF.